The 21 T cell receptor beta chains reported below all come from one sample, sequenced in a study of sequential checkpoint blockade in melanoma. The treatment is: randomized to nivolumab then ipilimumab (arm A) or the reverse (arm B). The data were produced by immunoSEQ multiplex PCR, yet TCRdb's version contains in-frame clones alone and is incomplete. The data hold approximately 17,000 clones, with approximately 93% observed a single time. The source material was CD8+ T cells sorted from blood (inferred from file names), sampled from a patient given nivolumab and ipilimumab in sequence. The origin of the receptors is a human donor with melanoma.

This chain connects TRBV2 to TRBJ1-5, with D unclear. V lost 1 base, J lost 0 bases, and 7 bases lay in between. CDR1 SNHLY and CDR2 FYNNEI come from the germline V gene. The CDR3 loop spans 15 amino acids. The CDR3 DNA sequence: TGTGCCAGCAGTGAAGGTTTAGATAGCAATCAGCCCCAGCATTTT. It specifies CASSEGLDSNQPQHF.

The chain joins TRBV11-2 to TRBJ1-2; D might be TRBD1 (6 bases). The CDR3 runs to 14 residues. The V gene lost 3 bases and the J gene lost 2 bases, with 10 bases spanning the gap. Germline V gene data show CDR1 as SGHAT and CDR2 as FQNNGV. CDR3 region: CASSFIGQNYGYTF. The CDR3 DNA follows: TGTGCCAGCAGCTTTATAGGACAGAACTATGGCTACACCTTC.

This rearrangement joins TRBV21-1 to TRBJ1-2; the table's D call, TRBD1, has no DNA check behind it. TRBV21-1 is deemed a pseudogene. There are 18 residues in the CDR3. CDR3: CASSLRTGGVEVFYGYTF. CDR3 coding DNA: TGTGCCAGCAGCCTACGGACAGGGGGAGTAGAGGTATTCTATGGCTACACCTTC.

This chain links TRBV6-6 with TRBJ1-2; no clear D gene. The CDR3 is 14 amino acids. V gave up 0 bases and J gave up 3 bases, with 8 bases separating them. Germline V gene lookup returns CDR1 MNHNY and CDR2 SVGAGI (reference sequence). CDR3 in DNA: TGTGCCAGCAGTTACTCATTCCCGGACTATGGCTACACCTTC. The encoded protein is CASSYSFPDYGYTF.

This chain joins TRBV2 and TRBJ2-7; 7 nucleotides agree with TRBD2. There are 14 residues in the CDR3. The J segment lost 7 bases and the V segment lost 8 bases, leaving 14 bases of the junction unmatched. CDR1 is SNHLY, CDR2 FYNNEI, per germline. The CDR3 loop reads CASCPERAGLEQYV. The CDR3, as DNA: TGTGCCAGCTGCCCAGAGAGAGCGGGGCTTGAGCAGTACGTC.

The rearrangement joins TRBV7-9 to TRBJ1-1; no clear D. V was clipped by 3 bases and J by 6 bases, with 8 bases between them. CDR3 length: 12 amino acids. The germline V gene encodes CDR1 SEHNR and CDR2 FQNEAQ (reference sequence). The chain's CDR3 is CASSLGSAEAFF. In nucleotides, the CDR3 is TGTGCCAGCAGCTTGGGCTCGGCTGAAGCTTTCTTT. Full variable domain (outside the CDR3, taken from reference TRBV7-9 and TRBJ1-1): DTGVSQNPRHKITKRGQNVTFRCDPISEHNRLYWYRQTLGQGPEFLTYFQNEAQLEKSRLLSDRFSAERPKGSFSTLEIQRTEQGDSAMYLCASSLGSAEAFFGQGTRLTVV.

DNA for the CDR3: TGTGCCAGCAGCGTCACTAATCAGCCCCAGCATTTT. This translates into CASSVTNQPQHF. The chain has TRBV7-9 and TRBJ1-5; D is ambiguous. CDR3 length equals 12 residues. V lost 5 bases and J 4 bases, leaving 6 bases between the germline ends. CDR1 is SEHNR, CDR2 FQNEAQ, per germline (reference sequence).

The chain joins TRBV7-9 to TRBJ2-7; TRBD2 matches 12 bases. The CDR3 has 18 amino acids. Germline values: CDR1 SEHNR, CDR2 FQNEAQ (reference sequence). V lost 0 bases and J lost 1; bases outside the gene matches: 7. CDR3: CASSLALASGRDSYEQYF. CDR3 coding DNA: TGTGCCAGCAGCTTAGCTCTGGCTAGCGGGAGGGATTCCTACGAGCAGTACTTC. Complete variable domain (other parts from reference TRBV7-9 and TRBJ2-7): DTGVSQNPRHKITKRGQNVTFRCDPISEHNRLYWYRQTLGQGPEFLTYFQNEAQLEKSRLLSDRFSAERPKGSFSTLEIQRTEQGDSAMYLCASSLALASGRDSYEQYFGPGTRLTVT.

The chain joins TRBV5-1 to TRBJ2-7, with TRBD2 as a possible D gene (5 bases). CDR1 and CDR2 from the germline V gene are SGHRS and YFSETQ. V lost 0 bases and J 4 bases, leaving 8 bases between the germline ends. The CDR3 runs to 13 residues. The CDR3, as DNA: TGCGCCAGCAGCTTGGGGCCGGGATACGAGCAGTACGTC. This encodes CASSLGPGYEQYV.

The chain employs TRBV19 and TRBJ1-2; no reliable D call. Looked up from germline, CDR1 is LNHDA and CDR2 is SQIVND (reference sequence). The CDR3 totals 10 residues. Trimming stripped 9 bases from V and 3 bases from J, with 5 bases between. CDR3 in amino acids: CASGDYGYTF. CDR3 sequence (DNA): TGTGCCAGCGGGGACTATGGCTACACCTTC.

The V call is TRBV7-8, the J call TRBJ2-7, with 11 bases aligning to TRBD2. This CDR3 comprises 15 residues. Germline lookup yields CDR1 SGHVS and CDR2 FQNEAQ. V lost 4 bases and J lost 6; bases outside the gene matches: 8. DNA of the CDR3: TGTGCCAGCAGCTCCTTACTAGCGGGAGAGGTCGAGCAGTACTTC. The encoded protein is CASSSLLAGEVEQYF.

The V call is TRBV28, the J call TRBJ1-3, with D unclear. CDR3 length: 11 residues. V shed 3 bases and J shed 10 bases, with 7 bases lying between them. Germline CDR1 reads MDHEN; CDR2 reads SYDVKM. Here the CDR3 reads CASSFGETIYF. DNA for the CDR3: TGTGCCAGCAGTTTCGGGGAAACCATATATTTT.

The chain combines TRBV5-4 with TRBJ2-7; a weak D match, TRBD1 (6 bases). Trimming shortened V by 1 base and J by 13 bases, and 15 bases separated the two germline ends. CDR3 length equals 12 residues. CDR1 is SGHNT and CDR2 is YYREEE in the germline V gene (reference sequence). The CDR3 loop is CASSLSGDIDYF. DNA for the CDR3: TGTGCCAGCAGCTTGTCTGGGGACATCGATTACTTC.

The chain carries TRBV6-5 and TRBJ1-5, with a possible D match to TRBD1 (6 bases). Trimming removed 5 bases from V and 0 bases from J, with 11 bases in between. This CDR3 is 15 amino acids long. CDR1 is MNHEY and CDR2 is SVGAGI in the germline V gene. The CDR3 region is CASSQGINSNQPQHF. CDR3 nucleotide sequence: TGTGCCAGCAGTCAGGGGATTAATAGCAATCAGCCCCAGCATTTT.

The chain joins TRBV29-1 to TRBJ1-5; D is possibly TRBD1 (5 bases). This CDR3 contains 12 residues. The V end was cut by 4 bases, the J end by 11 bases, with 15 bases between. Germline-derived CDR1 and CDR2 are SQVTM and ANQGSEA. CDR3 protein: CSVVNESGAQHF. CDR3 in DNA: TGCAGCGTTGTAAATGAGTCGGGGGCCCAGCATTTT. The variable domain in full, with the rest retrieved from reference TRBV29-1 and TRBJ1-5, is SAVISQKPSRDICQRGTSLTIQCQVDSQVTMMFWYRQQPGQSLTLIATANQGSEATYESGFVIDKFPISRPNLTFSTLTVSNMSPEDSSIYLCSVVNESGAQHFGDGTRLSIL.

The chain carries TRBV15 and TRBJ2-7; D uncertain. Germline V gene data show CDR1 as LNHNV and CDR2 as YYDKDF (reference sequence). This CDR3 has 13 amino acids. Trimming removed 4 bases from V and 6 bases from J, with 13 bases in between. CDR3 nucleotide sequence: TGTGCCACCAGCATATCGCTTGGCTCCGAGCAGTACTTC. Translating gives CATSISLGSEQYF.

The gene calls are TRBV4-3 and TRBJ1-3; no firm D call. V was trimmed by 3 bases and J by 2 bases, leaving 11 bases between them. CDR1 is LGHNA and CDR2 is YSLEER in the germline V gene. The CDR3 is made up of 15 amino acids. The CDR3 spells CASSQDSRPGNTIYF. The CDR3 region has the DNA TGCGCCAGCAGCCAGGACTCAAGACCTGGAAACACCATATATTTT.

The chain combines TRBV11-2 with TRBJ2-7; 7 bases match TRBD2. The trim removed 1 base at V and 3 bases at J, leaving 9 bases unmatched. The CDR3 is made up of 16 amino acids. The germline V gene encodes CDR1 SGHAT and CDR2 FQNNGV. The CDR3 coding sequence is TGTGCCAGCAGCTTAGCCCCTGCGGGAGCGTACTACGAGCAGTACTTC. Its translation is CASSLAPAGAYYEQYF.

The gene calls are TRBV13 and TRBJ2-7, with 8 bases lining up with TRBD2. Germline CDR1 and CDR2: PRHDT and FYEKMQ (reference sequence). This CDR3 comprises 14 residues. J was trimmed by 0 bases and V by 3 bases; bases with no gene match: 1. The CDR3 DNA is TGTGCCAGCAGCTTCGGGACTAGCTCCTACGAGCAGTACTTC. Protein product: CASSFGTSSYEQYF.

CDR3 sequence (DNA): TGTGCCAGCAGTGTACTAGCGGGAGGCCCCTACGAGCAGTACTTC. It codes for CASSVLAGGPYEQYF. This chain joins TRBV6-1 and TRBJ2-7; TRBD2 matches 12 bases. CDR3 size: 15 residues. The trim removed 4 bases at V and 2 bases at J, leaving 3 bases unmatched. The germline V gene has CDR1 MNHNS and CDR2 SASEGT.

V is TRBV7-8 and J is TRBJ2-7; TRBD2 matches 11 bases. CDR1 is SGHVS, CDR2 FQNEAQ, per germline. The CDR3 is 14 residues long. Trimming cost V 5 bases and J 3 bases; bases outside gene matches: 3. The CDR3 sequence is CASSLSGRGYEQYF. DNA of the CDR3: TGTGCCAGCAGCCTTAGCGGGAGGGGCTACGAGCAGTACTTC. Variable domain in full (rest from reference TRBV7-8 and TRBJ2-7): GAGVSQSPRYKVAKRGQDVALRCDPISGHVSLFWYQQALGQGPEFLTYFQNEAQLDKSGLPSDRFFAERPEGSVSTLKIQRTQQEDSAVYLCASSLSGRGYEQYFGPGTRLTVT.